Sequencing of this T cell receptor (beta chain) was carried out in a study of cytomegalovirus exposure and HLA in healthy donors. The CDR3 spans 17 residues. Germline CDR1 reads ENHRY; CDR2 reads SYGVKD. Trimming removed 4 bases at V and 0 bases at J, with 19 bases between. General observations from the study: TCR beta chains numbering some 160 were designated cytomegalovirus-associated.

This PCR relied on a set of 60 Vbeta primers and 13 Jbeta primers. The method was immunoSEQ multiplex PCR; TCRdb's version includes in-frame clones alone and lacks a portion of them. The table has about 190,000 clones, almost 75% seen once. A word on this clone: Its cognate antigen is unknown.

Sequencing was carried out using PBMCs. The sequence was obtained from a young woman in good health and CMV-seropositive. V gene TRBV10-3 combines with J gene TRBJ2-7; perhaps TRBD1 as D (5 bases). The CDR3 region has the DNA TGTGCCATCAGTGCCTTGACTCTGGCCGACAGCTCCTACGAGCAGTACTTC. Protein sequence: CAISALTLADSSYEQYF.